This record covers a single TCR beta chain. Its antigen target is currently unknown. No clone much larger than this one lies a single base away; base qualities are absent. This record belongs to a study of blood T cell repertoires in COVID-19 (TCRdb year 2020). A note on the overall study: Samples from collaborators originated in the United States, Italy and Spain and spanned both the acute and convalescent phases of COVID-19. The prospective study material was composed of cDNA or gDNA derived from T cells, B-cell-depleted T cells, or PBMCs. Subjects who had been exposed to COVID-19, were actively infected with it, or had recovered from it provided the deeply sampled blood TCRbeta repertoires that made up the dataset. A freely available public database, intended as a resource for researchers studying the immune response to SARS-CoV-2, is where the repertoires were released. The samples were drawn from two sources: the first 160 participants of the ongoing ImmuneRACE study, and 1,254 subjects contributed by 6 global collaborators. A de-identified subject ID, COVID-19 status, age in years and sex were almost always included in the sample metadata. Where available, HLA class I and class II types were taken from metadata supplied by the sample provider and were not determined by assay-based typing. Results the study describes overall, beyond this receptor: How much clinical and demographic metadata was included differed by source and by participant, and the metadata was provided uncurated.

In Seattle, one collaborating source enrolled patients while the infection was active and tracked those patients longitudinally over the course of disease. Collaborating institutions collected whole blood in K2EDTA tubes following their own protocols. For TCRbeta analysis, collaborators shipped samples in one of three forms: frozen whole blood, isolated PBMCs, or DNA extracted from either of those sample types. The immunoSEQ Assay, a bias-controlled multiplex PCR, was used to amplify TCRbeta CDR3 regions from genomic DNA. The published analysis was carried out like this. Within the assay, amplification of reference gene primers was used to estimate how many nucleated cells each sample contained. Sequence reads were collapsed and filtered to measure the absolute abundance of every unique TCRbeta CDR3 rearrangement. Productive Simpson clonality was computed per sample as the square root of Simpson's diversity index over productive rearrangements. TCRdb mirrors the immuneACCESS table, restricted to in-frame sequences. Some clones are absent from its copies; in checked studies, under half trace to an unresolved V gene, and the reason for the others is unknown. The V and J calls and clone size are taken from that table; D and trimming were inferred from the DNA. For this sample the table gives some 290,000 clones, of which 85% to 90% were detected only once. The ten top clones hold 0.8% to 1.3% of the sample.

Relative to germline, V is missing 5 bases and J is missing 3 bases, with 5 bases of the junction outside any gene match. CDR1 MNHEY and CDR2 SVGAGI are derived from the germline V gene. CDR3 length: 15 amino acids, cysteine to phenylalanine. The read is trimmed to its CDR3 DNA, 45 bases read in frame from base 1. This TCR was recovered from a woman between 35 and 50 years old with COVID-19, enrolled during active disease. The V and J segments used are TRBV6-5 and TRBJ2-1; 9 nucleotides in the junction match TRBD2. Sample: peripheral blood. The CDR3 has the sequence CASSIAGEYYNEQFF. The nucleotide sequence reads TGTGCCAGCAGTATAGCGGGGGAATACTACAATGAGCAGTTCTTC.